The source of this TCR beta chain is a study of shared T cell receptors in the human thymus (dated by TCRdb to 2020 to 2023). In terms of the full investigation: The study investigated the way shared, self-reactive T-cell receptor alpha chains are produced in the human thymus.

The germline V gene specifies SGDLS as CDR1 and YYNGEE as CDR2. Deletion took 0 bases off V and 10 bases off J, with a span of 23 bases between the germline ends. Spanning cysteine to phenylalanine, the CDR3 consists of 17 amino acids. The sequence is cut down to CDR3 DNA, 51 bases in frame from base 1. Library generation was performed with the immunoSEQ multiplex PCR assay. Here the immuneACCESS table is served through TCRdb, limited to in-frame sequences with V and J called. Missing clones are a known gap in these copies; in checked studies unresolved V genes cover under half, and the rest lacks a known reason. The sample has hundreds of thousands of clones on record, approximately 88% of them singletons. Together, the top ten hold roughly 0.0097% of the sample. Concerning this clone itself: It has no known antigen specificity. One base away there is no much larger clone; base qualities are not given.

Another study also made use of these data, one on human thymus T cells. As noted in the second study: In Finland, the donors were immunologically healthy infants who were having open corrective cardiac surgery for congenital heart defects. The thymus tissue came from surgical resects taken out during corrective cardiac surgery. Biased V and J gene segment usage appeared to be present in both thymic and peripheral blood repertoires. Highly overlapping thymic TCR repertoires among unrelated individuals were reported in the related research. The study used under 10 infant thymus samples plus four related peripheral blood samples to characterize TCR alpha and beta repertoires. The infant donors were about 6 to 244 days old, and the cohort included six or seven males and a couple of females. Thymocytes were released mechanically from tissue and stored at -70 °C as pellets of roughly 9-31 million cells. A QIAsymphony instrument was used to extract genomic DNA from the frozen cell pellets. The immunoSEQ multiplex PCR assay was used to amplify the TCRB and TCRAD loci from a standardized quantity of quality-controlled genomic DNA. The V(D)J region was spanned by amplicons of a length sufficient to cover the CDR3 and to identify V and J genes. Through the commercial immunoSEQ service, the amplicons were sequenced on an Illumina platform. Corrections for primer bias and sequencing errors followed previously described methods, while TCRAD and TCRB definitions were based on the IMGT database. Repertoires were analysed with immunoSEQ Analyzer 3.0 and VDJTools, covering basic statistics, V/J segment usage, diversity estimates, rarefaction and pairwise overlap. To estimate diversity, the Chao1, ChaoE, Efron-Thisted, Shannon and inverse Simpson indices were applied, and diversity was also estimated on datasets down-sampled to the smallest sample. For repertoire overlap, CDR3 nucleotide sequence, V gene and J gene had to match strictly, and clustering was done by Jaccard-based multidimensional scaling. On average, roughly 850,000 unique TCRB clonotypes were obtained from thymus samples, compared with 80,000 to 85,000 from blood samples.

The clonotype comes from a boy in the first two years of life with a congenital heart defect. Donor details come from another sample of the same person, matched by shared clones. The specimen was thymocytes. The sequence joins TRBV9 to TRBJ2-1; matching of 6 bases hints at TRBD2 as the D gene. Here the CDR3 is given as CASSVAAGRSETTEQFF. The sequence in DNA is TGTGCCAGCAGCGTAGCTGCGGGACGGTCCGAAACTACCGAGCAGTTCTTC.